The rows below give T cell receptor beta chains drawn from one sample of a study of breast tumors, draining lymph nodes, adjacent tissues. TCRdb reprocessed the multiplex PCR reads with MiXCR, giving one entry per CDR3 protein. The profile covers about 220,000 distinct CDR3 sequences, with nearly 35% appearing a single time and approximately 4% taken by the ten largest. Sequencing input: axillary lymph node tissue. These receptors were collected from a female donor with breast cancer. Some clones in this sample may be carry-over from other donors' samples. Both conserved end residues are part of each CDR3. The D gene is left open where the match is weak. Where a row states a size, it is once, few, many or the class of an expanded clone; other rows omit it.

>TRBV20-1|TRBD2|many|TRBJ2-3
CSANKGLAGTDTQYF
TGCAGTGCTAACAAGGGACTAGCGGGCACAGATACGCAGTATTTT
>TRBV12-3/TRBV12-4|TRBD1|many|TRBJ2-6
CASVQGASGANVLTF
TGTGCCAGCGTACAGGGGGCGTCCGGGGCCAACGTCCTGACTTTC
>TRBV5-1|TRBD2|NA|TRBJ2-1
CASSPTGGGSYNEQFF
TGCGCCAGCAGCCCGACGGGAGGGGGCTCCTACAATGAGCAGTTCTTC
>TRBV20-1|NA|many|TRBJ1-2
CSARWGTGGYTF
TGCAGTGCTAGATGGGGGACTGGTGGCTACACCTTC
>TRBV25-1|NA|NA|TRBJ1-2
CARAMGITEGYGYTF
TGTGCTAGAGCTATGGGGATAACAGAGGGGTATGGCTACACCTTC
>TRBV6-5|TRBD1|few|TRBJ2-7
CASRQGRYEQYF
TGTGCCAGCAGACAGGGGCGGTACGAGCAGTACTTC
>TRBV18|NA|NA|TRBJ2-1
CASSPWTWGQGNEQFF
TGTGCCAGCTCACCCTGGACTTGGGGGCAAGGCAATGAGCAGTTCTTC
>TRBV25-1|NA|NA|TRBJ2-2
CANSDRAYRGSGELFF
TGTGCCAACAGCGACCGGGCCTACCGGGGGAGCGGGGAGCTGTTTTTT
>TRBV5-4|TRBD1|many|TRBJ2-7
CASSGSPDRAYEQYF
TGTGCCAGCAGCGGATCTCCGGACAGGGCCTACGAGCAGTACTTC
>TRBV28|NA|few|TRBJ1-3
CASSLNLPGNTIYF
TGTGCCAGCAGTTTAAACCTTCCTGGAAACACCATATATTTT
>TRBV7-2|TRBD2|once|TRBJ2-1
CASSQRFGLAGDNEQFF
TGTGCCAGCAGCCAAAGGTTTGGACTAGCGGGGGACAATGAGCAGTTCTTC
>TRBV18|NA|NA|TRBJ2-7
CASSFQQGPYEQYF
TGTGCCAGCTCATTTCAACAGGGCCCCTACGAGCAGTACTTC
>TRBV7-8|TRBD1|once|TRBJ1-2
CASSLVGTGGSYGYTF
TGTGCCAGCAGCTTAGTAGGGACAGGGGGAAGCTATGGCTACACCTTC
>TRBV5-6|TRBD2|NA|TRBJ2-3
CASRPELAIGTDTQYF
TGTGCCAGCAGACCGGAACTAGCGATAGGCACAGATACGCAGTATTTT
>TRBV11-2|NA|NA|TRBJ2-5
CASSLVVRAGLETQYF
TGTGCCAGCAGCTTAGTGGTCAGGGCGGGGTTGGAGACCCAGTACTTC
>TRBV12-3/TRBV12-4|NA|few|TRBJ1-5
CASSFDRSQHF
TGTGCCAGCAGTTTCGATCGGTCCCAGCATTTT
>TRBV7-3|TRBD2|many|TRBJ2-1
CASSLEGGYSGNTFF
TGTGCCAGCAGCTTAGAAGGGGGGTATAGCGGGAATACGTTCTTC
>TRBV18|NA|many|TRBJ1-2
CASSPGLYRVSNYGYTF
TGTGCCAGCTCACCCGGGTTATATAGGGTATCCAACTATGGCTACACCTTC
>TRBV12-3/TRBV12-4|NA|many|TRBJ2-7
CASSLGSVSEQYF
TGTGCCAGCAGTCTCGGGAGCGTAAGTGAGCAGTACTTC
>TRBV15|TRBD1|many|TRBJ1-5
CATSKRQGRNQPQHF
TGTGCCACCAGCAAGAGACAGGGACGCAATCAGCCCCAGCATTTT
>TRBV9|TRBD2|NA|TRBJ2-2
CANNPRHPGLAGAGELFF
TGTGCCAACAACCCTAGACACCCGGGACTAGCGGGGGCCGGGGAGCTGTTTTTT
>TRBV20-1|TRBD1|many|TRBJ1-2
CSARGRTGGAFGYTF
TGCAGTGCTAGAGGCAGAACAGGGGGCGCCTTTGGCTACACCTTC
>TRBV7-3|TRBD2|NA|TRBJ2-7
CASSLQAGVEQYF
TGTGCCAGCAGCTTACAAGCGGGAGTTGAGCAGTACTTC
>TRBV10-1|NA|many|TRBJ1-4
CASSDGQQNEKLFF
TGCGCCAGCAGTGATGGTCAGCAAAATGAAAAACTGTTTTTT
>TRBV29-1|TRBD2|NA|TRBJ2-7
CSDRGTSYEQYF
TGCAGCGACCGAGGGACTAGCTACGAGCAGTACTTC
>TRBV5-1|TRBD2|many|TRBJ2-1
CASSARGGDSTDEQFF
TGCGCCAGCAGCGCCCGGGGGGGCGACAGTACAGATGAGCAGTTCTTC
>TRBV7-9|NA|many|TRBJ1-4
CASSLQRGTNEKLFF
TGTGCCAGCAGCTTACAACGGGGGACTAATGAAAAACTGTTTTTT
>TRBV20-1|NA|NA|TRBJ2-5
CSVGPTQETPYF
TGCAGTGTTGGGCCTACCCAAGAGACCCCGTACTTC
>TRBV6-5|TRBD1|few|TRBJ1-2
CASSTAGRQGLYGYTF
TGTGCCAGCAGTACAGCCGGCCGACAGGGTCTCTATGGCTACACCTTC
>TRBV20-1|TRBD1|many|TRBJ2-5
CSARDSPGGAETQYF
TGCAGTGCTAGAGATTCGCCAGGGGGCGCGGAGACCCAGTACTTC
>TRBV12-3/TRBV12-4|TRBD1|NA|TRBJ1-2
CASSSPGQGTGYTF
TGTGCCAGCAGTTCCCCGGGACAGGGGACAGGCTACACCTTC
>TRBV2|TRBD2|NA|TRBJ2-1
CASSPGLAAINEQFF
TGTGCCAGCAGTCCGGGACTAGCGGCCATCAATGAGCAGTTCTTC
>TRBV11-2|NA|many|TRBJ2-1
CASSLDVGAVYNEQFF
TGTGCCAGCAGCTTAGATGTAGGGGCGGTCTACAATGAGCAGTTCTTC
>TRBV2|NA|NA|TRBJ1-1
CASSQEDSTGAEAFF
TGTGCCAGCAGTCAAGAGGACAGCACGGGGGCTGAAGCTTTCTTT
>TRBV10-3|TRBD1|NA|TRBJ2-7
CAKGQGGEQYF
TGTGCTAAGGGACAGGGAGGCGAGCAGTACTTC
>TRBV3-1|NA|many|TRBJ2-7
CASSQRQAYEQYF
TGTGCCAGCAGCCAAAGACAAGCCTACGAGCAGTACTTC
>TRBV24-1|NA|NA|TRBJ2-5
CATSGATLATGETQYF
TGTGCCACCAGTGGCGCTACCCTTGCGACCGGGGAGACCCAGTACTTC
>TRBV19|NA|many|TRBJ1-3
CASSKTISSGNTIYF
TGTGCCAGTAGTAAAACAATCAGCTCTGGAAACACCATATATTTT
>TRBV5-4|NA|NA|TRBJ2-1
CASSLGRKGHNEQFF
TGTGCCAGCAGCTTGGGTAGGAAAGGGCACAATGAGCAGTTCTTC
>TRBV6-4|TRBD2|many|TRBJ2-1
CASSAWSGGSYNEQFF
TGTGCCAGCAGTGCTTGGAGCGGGGGGTCTTACAATGAGCAGTTCTTC
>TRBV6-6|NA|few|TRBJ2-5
CASRTQYF
TGTGCCAGCAGGACCCAGTACTTC
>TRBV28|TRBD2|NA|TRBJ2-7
CASSFTPGLPAYEQYF
TGTGCCAGCAGTTTTACGCCGGGACTACCCGCCTACGAGCAGTACTTC
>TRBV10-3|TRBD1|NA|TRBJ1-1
CAISVGQRNTEAFF
TGTGCCATCAGTGTGGGACAGAGAAACACTGAAGCTTTCTTT
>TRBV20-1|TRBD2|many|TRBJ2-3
CSAGTSLGSTDTQYF
TGCAGTGCCGGGACTAGCTTAGGAAGCACAGATACGCAGTATTTT
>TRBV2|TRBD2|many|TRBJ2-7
CASKTAGGQTYEQYF
TGTGCCAGCAAAACAGCGGGGGGGCAGACCTACGAGCAGTACTTC
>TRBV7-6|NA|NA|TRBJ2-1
CASSLNAYNEQFF
TGTGCCAGCAGCTTGAACGCCTACAATGAGCAGTTCTTC